These 18 T cell receptor beta chains share one sample of origin, sequenced in a study of blood T cell repertoires in COVID-19. The repertoire was sequenced with immunoSEQ multiplex PCR; TCRdb's copy has only in-frame clones and lacks some. The sample records about 190,000 clones, less than 80% being singletons. Sample: peripheral blood. These TCRs come from a man over 45 who had recovered from COVID-19.

The gene calls are TRBV7-5 and TRBJ2-1; TRBD2 is taken as the D call from the table, unchecked against the DNA. TRBV7-5 is termed a pseudogene. CDR3 length: 19 residues. The CDR3 DNA follows: TGTGTCAGAGACATTAGCGGGAGTTACTTGCCCCTCTCCTACAATGAGCAGTTCTTC. It translates to CVRDISGSYLPLSYNEQFF.

V usage is TRBV20-1 and J usage is TRBJ2-5; 8 bases match TRBD1. The CDR3 has 18 residues. The J segment lost 3 bases and the V segment lost 3 bases, leaving 18 bases of the junction unmatched. Germline CDR1 is DFQATT and CDR2 is SNEGSKA (reference sequence). The CDR3 spells CSASQGLGQGGREETQYF. CDR3 sequence (DNA): TGCAGTGCTAGTCAGGGCCTTGGACAGGGTGGCAGGGAAGAGACCCAGTACTTC.

This clone was seen once. The chain is built from TRBV11-2 and TRBJ2-3; 13 positions match TRBD2. CDR3 length: 18 residues. Germline assignment: CDR1 SGHAT and CDR2 FQNNGV. V was pared by 2 bases and J by 3 bases, with 8 bases of the junction left unmatched. The CDR3 DNA is TGTGCCAGCAGCTTAACCCGATCACTAGCGGGAGGGACAGATACGCAGTATTTT. Translating gives CASSLTRSLAGGTDTQYF.

This clone has just one count. V gene TRBV6-5 combines with J gene TRBJ2-1; D is unresolved. Deletions cut 6 bases from V and 2 bases from J, with 8 bases between. Germline V gene lookup returns CDR1 MNHEY and CDR2 SVGAGI. The CDR3 is 13 amino acids. CDR3 sequence: CASSRNPYNEQFF. The CDR3 nucleotides read TGTGCCAGCAGCAGGAATCCCTACAATGAGCAGTTCTTC.

The chain joins TRBV6-2 or TRBV6-3 to TRBJ2-5; TRBD1 might be the D (5 bases). The germline gives CDR1 MNHEY, CDR2 SVGEGT. The germline V and J ends were trimmed by 0 bases and 2 bases, with 7 bases remaining between them. The CDR3 is made up of 14 amino acids. CDR3 protein: CASSYSRQQETQYF. CDR3 coding DNA: TGTGCCAGCAGTTACTCCCGACAGCAAGAGACCCAGTACTTC.

The V gene is TRBV14, the J gene TRBJ2-3; TRBD1 is a possible D gene (5 bases). The CDR3 spans 14 residues. The germline CDR1 and CDR2 sequences are SGHDN and FVKESK. The V end was cut by 1 base, the J end by 6 bases, with 11 bases between. The CDR3 region is CASSQGGPSDTQYF. The CDR3 region has the DNA TGTGCCAGCAGCCAAGGGGGCCCATCGGATACGCAGTATTTT.

The gene calls are TRBV4-1 and TRBJ2-1; 7 bases map to TRBD2. Trimming removed 3 bases from V and 10 bases from J; junction bases left unmatched: 3. CDR3 length: 12 residues. The germline CDR1 and CDR2 sequences are MGHRA and YSYEKL. CDR3 nucleotide sequence: TGCGCCAGCAGCCATGAGGGACTAGAGCAGTTCTTC. This sequence encodes CASSHEGLEQFF.

V and J are TRBV7-3 and TRBJ2-3, with D possibly matching TRBD1 (6 bases). CDR1 and CDR2 from the germline V gene are SGHTA and FQGTGA. Trimming stripped 1 base from V and 4 bases from J, with 15 bases between. This CDR3 is 16 amino acids long. CDR3 amino acids: CASSLNGRDIPDTQYF. Written as DNA, the CDR3 is TGTGCCAGCAGCTTAAACGGCAGGGACATCCCAGATACGCAGTATTTT.

The chain has TRBV19 and TRBJ1-5; 9 positions match TRBD1. The trim removed 7 bases at V and 4 bases at J, leaving 8 bases unmatched. This CDR3 is built from 15 residues. Germline CDR1 LNHDA, CDR2 SQIVND (reference sequence). The chain's CDR3 is CASTKGQGGNQPQHF. DNA for the CDR3: TGTGCCAGTACCAAGGGACAGGGAGGAAATCAGCCCCAGCATTTT.

The rearrangement links TRBV5-1 to TRBJ2-3; the D is unclear. CDR1 is SGHRS and CDR2 is YFSETQ in the germline V gene. V was clipped by 2 bases and J by 4 bases, with 14 bases between them. The CDR3 totals 15 residues. CDR3: CASSLERGNADTQYF. In DNA form, the CDR3 reads TGCGCCAGCAGCTTAGAGCGAGGAAACGCAGATACGCAGTATTTT. The complete variable domain, with remaining parts taken from reference TRBV5-1 and TRBJ2-3, reads KAGVTQTPRYLIKTRGQQVTLSCSPISGHRSVSWYQQTPGQGLQFLFEYFSETQRNKGNFPGRFSGRQFSNSRSEMNVSTLELGDSALYLCASSLERGNADTQYFGPGTRLTVL.

A single count supports this clone. The chain joins TRBV9 to TRBJ2-7; TRBD2 agrees at 12 bases. V lost 4 bases to trimming and J lost 2 bases; unmatched junction nucleotides: 4. Germline-derived CDR1 and CDR2 are SGDLS and YYNGEE. The CDR3 totals 15 residues. DNA of the CDR3: TGTGCCAGCAGCCCAAGGACTAGCGGGACCTACGAGCAGTACTTC. Its translation: CASSPRTSGTYEQYF.

The chain links TRBV4-2 to TRBJ2-1; 10 nucleotides match TRBD2. The CDR3 has 18 residues. Per germline, CDR1 LGHNA and CDR2 YNFKEQ. The J segment lost 7 bases and the V segment lost 4 bases, leaving 16 bases of the junction unmatched. The CDR3 DNA is TGTGCCAGCAGCCTAACGGTCAAAAGCGGGAGGGCCTTTAATGAGCAGTTCTTC. The encoded protein is CASSLTVKSGRAFNEQFF.

The chain carries TRBV19 and TRBJ1-4, with 7 positions matching TRBD1. From germline, CDR1 is LNHDA and CDR2 SQIVND (reference sequence). The J segment lost 0 bases and the V segment lost 6 bases, leaving 7 bases of the junction unmatched. The CDR3 runs to 16 residues. This CDR3 is CASSQPGGATNEKLFF. For the CDR3, the DNA is TGTGCCAGTAGCCAGCCAGGGGGAGCAACTAATGAAAAACTGTTTTTT.

V usage is TRBV7-3 and J usage is TRBJ2-7; 8 positions agree with TRBD2. The CDR3 sequence is 15 residues long. J lost 4 bases, V lost 4 bases, and 9 bases had no gene match. Germline assignment: CDR1 SGHTA and CDR2 FQGTGA. The CDR3: CASSSQAGASYEQYF. For the CDR3, the DNA is TGTGCCAGCAGCTCACAAGCGGGAGCGTCGTACGAGCAGTACTTC.

V and J are TRBV27 and TRBJ2-3; 8 nucleotides match TRBD1. Trimming cost V 6 bases and J 3 bases; bases outside gene matches: 11. The CDR3 consists of 16 residues. CDR1 and CDR2 from the germline V gene are MNHEY and SMNVEV (reference sequence). The DNA of the CDR3 is TGTGCCAGCAGGATGCTCAGGGGGCGCGGAACAGATACGCAGTATTTT. As protein: CASRMLRGRGTDTQYF.

The rearrangement links TRBV27 to TRBJ1-4; TRBD1 is a possible D gene (6 bases). Germline-derived CDR1 and CDR2 are MNHEY and SMNVEV (reference sequence). The CDR3 extends over 15 amino acids. Trimming cost V 4 bases and J 3 bases, with 12 bases left between them. The CDR3 DNA reads TGTGCCAGCAGTTCACAGGGTTGGGCTAATGAAAAACTGTTTTTT. As protein: CASSSQGWANEKLFF. Drawing the rest from reference TRBV27 and TRBJ1-4, the complete variable domain is EAQVTQNPRYLITVTGKKLTVTCSQNMNHEYMSWYRQDPGLGLRQIYYSMNVEVTDKGDVPEGYKVSRKEKRNFPLILESPSPNQTSLYFCASSSQGWANEKLFFGSGTQLSVL.

The chain is built from TRBV15 and TRBJ1-6, with 9 bases lining up with TRBD1. V lost 0 bases, J lost 7 bases, and 4 bases stayed unmatched. The CDR3 is made up of 16 amino acids. Germline V lookup: CDR1 LNHNV, CDR2 YYDKDF (reference sequence). The DNA for the CDR3 is TGTGCCACCAGCAGAGATCTTGACAGGGGGAATTCACCCCTCCACTTT. Its protein product is CATSRDLDRGNSPLHF.

The gene calls are TRBV18 and TRBJ1-3; TRBD1 matches 8 bases. Trimming at V came to 2 bases and at J to 4 bases, leaving 4 bases not matched to a gene. From germline, CDR1 is KGHSH and CDR2 LQKENI. The CDR3 has 15 residues. In DNA, the CDR3 is TGTGCCAGCTCACCATCGGGGGACAGGGGAAACACCATATATTTT. It is translated as CASSPSGDRGNTIYF.